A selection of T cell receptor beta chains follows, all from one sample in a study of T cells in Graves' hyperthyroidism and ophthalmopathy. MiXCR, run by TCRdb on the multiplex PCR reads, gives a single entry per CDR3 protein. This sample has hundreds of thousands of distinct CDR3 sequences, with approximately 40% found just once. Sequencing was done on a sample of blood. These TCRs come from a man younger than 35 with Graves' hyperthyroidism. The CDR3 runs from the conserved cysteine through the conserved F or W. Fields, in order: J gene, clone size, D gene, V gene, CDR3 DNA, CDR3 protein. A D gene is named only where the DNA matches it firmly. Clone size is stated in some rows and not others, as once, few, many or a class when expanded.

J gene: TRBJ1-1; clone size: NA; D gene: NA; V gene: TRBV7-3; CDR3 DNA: TGTGCCAGCAGCTTAACGGGGGCGGTGAACACTGAAGCTTTCTTT; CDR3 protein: CASSLTGAVNTEAFF
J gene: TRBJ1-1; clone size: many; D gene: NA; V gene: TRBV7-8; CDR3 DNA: TGTGCCAGCAGCTTAAACAAGAAGAACACTGAAGCTTTCTTT; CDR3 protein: CASSLNKKNTEAFF
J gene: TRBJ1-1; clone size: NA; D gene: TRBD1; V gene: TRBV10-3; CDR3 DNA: TGTGCCATCAAAGGAGGCGGGGCGCAGGGGGTCACTGAAGCTTTCTTT; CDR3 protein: CAIKGGGAQGVTEAFF
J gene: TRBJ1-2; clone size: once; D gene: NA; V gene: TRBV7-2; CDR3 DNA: TGTGCCAGCAGAGTTAGCGGGAGCTATGGCTACACCTTC; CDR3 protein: CASRVSGSYGYTF
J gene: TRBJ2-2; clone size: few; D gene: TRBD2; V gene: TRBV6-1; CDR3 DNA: TGTGCCAGCGGCCCCCGACTAGCGGGAGGCACCGGGGAGCTGTTTTTT; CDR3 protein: CASGPRLAGGTGELFF
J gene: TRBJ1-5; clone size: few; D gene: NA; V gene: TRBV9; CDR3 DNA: TGTGCCAGCAGCACCCAGCATTTT; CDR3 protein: CASSTQHF
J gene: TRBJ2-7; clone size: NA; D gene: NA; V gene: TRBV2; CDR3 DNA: TGTGCCACCCTAGAGGGGGCCTACGAGCAGTACTTC; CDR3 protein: CATLEGAYEQYF
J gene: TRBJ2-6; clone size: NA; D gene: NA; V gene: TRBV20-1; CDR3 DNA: TGCAGTGCTAGAGTTGGCGCAGGGGCCGACGTCCTGACTTTC; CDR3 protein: CSARVGAGADVLTF
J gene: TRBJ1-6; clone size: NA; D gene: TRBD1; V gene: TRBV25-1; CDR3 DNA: TGTGCTGCCCCGACAGGGAATTCACCCCTCCACTTT; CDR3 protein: CAAPTGNSPLHF
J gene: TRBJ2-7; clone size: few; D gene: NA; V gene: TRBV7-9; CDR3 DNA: TGTGCCAGCAGCAATCCGGGGCTTAGCGAGCAGTACTTC; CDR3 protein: CASSNPGLSEQYF
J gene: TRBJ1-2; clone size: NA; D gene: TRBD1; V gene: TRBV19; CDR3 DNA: TGTGCCAGTAGTATCACCGGGACAGGATGGAGCTACACCTTC; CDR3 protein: CASSITGTGWSYTF
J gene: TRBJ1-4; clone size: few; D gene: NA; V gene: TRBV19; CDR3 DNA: TGTGCCAGTAGTATCGACGGCTCTAAGACTGAAAAACTGTTTTTT; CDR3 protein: CASSIDGSKTEKLFF
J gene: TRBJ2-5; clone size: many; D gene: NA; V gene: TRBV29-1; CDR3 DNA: TGCAGCGCATCCTCAGGGGCCAATATGGGAGAGACCCAGTACTTC; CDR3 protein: CSASSGANMGETQYF
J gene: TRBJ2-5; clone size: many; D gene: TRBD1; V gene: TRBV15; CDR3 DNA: TGTGCCACCAGCAGTCCCCGGGACAGGGCCGCGGAGACCCAGTACTTC; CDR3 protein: CATSSPRDRAAETQYF
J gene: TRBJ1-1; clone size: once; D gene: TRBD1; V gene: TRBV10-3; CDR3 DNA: TGTGCCAGCAGTTACTCGACAGGGGGATGGAGGGCTGAAGCTTTCTTT; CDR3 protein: CASSYSTGGWRAEAFF
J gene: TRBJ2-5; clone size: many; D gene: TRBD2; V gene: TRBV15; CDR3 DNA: TGTGCCACCAGCATTGGGACTAGCGGGGGAAGAGTGTTGGCCCAGTACTTC; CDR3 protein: CATSIGTSGGRVLAQYF
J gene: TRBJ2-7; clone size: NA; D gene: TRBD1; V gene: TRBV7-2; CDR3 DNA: TGTGCCAGCAGCCACGGGGACAGATCCTACGAGCAGTACTTC; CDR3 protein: CASSHGDRSYEQYF
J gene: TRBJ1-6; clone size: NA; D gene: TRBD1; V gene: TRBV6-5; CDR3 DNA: TGTGCCAGCAGTAACGGACAGGCCTCCTATAATTCACCCCTCCACTTT; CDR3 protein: CASSNGQASYNSPLHF
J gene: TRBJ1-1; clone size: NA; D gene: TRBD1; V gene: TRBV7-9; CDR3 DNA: TGTGCCAGCAGCAAACTGACAGGGGGTAACACTGAAGCTTTCTTT; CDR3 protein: CASSKLTGGNTEAFF
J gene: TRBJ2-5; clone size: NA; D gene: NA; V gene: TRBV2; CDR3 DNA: TGTACCGGCCCGGACTTTAAAGAGACCCAGTACTTC; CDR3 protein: CTGPDFKETQYF
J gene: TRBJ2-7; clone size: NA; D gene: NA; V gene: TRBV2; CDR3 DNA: TGTGCCAGCAAATCCGGGGCAGGGACGGACTACGAGCAGTACTTC; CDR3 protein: CASKSGAGTDYEQYF
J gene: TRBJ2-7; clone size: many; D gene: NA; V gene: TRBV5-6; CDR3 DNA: TGTGCCAGCAGCTTGGTGCAGACCTACGAGCAGTACTTC; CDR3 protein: CASSLVQTYEQYF